The following is a T cell receptor (beta chain) sequence with its context. As defined, naive CD8 cells were CD45RO-negative and positively selected for CCR7, with terminally differentiated effector memory CD45RA+ cells excluded. Between the trimmed V and J ends, which lost 6 bases and 6 bases, there was a span of 18 bases. The length of the CDR3 is 14 residues. Germline lookup yields CDR1 LNHDA and CDR2 SQIVND (reference sequence). This record comes from a study of shared clonotypes between healthy human individuals. Study-level information: Per-donor plates numbered three CD4 naive, three CD4 memory, two CD8 naive and one CD8 memory.

Sequencing was at deep level. Template for every sorted-subset replicate PCR totaled about 200 ng DNA, some 30,000 T cell genomes. The protocol was immunoSEQ multiplex PCR, while the TCRdb copy is restricted to in-frame clones and leaves out a portion. The sample shows hundreds of thousands of clones, around 95% of them seen only once. The V call is TRBV19, the J call TRBJ2-7; D possibly corresponds to TRBD2 (6 bases). Sequencing input: naive CD8+ T cells sorted from blood. This receptor was taken from a woman in her 30s in good health. The CDR3 nucleotides are TGTGCCAGTAGCGCGGGACTGACTCTCGGCGAGCAGTACTTC. Translating gives CASSAGLTLGEQYF. Drawing the rest from reference TRBV19 and TRBJ2-7, the complete variable domain is DGGITQSPKYLFRKEGQNVTLSCEQNLNHDAMYWYRQDPGQGLRLIYYSQIVNDFQKGDIAEGYSVSREKKESFPLTVTSAQKNPTAFYLCASSAGLTLGEQYFGPGTRLTVT.